This section outlines one T cell receptor beta chain sequence together with its context. The antigen is undetermined. This sample was taken from a study of OX40 agonist ivuxolimab in advanced cancers. Findings of the study overall: Normalized T-cell clonal expansion was also low in some nonresponders. CD8+ T cells were the subset that, on average, had more expanded clones than CD4+. Still undetermined is the antigen specificity of the expanded peripheral T cells.

Method: immunoSEQ multiplex PCR; TCRdb's copy keeps in-frame clones and lacks some. The repertoire consists of some 100,000 clones, with less than 90% occurring once and the leading ten covering around 1.1%. V gave up 2 bases and J gave up 5 bases; unmatched junction bases: 3. From germline, CDR1 is SGHRS and CDR2 YFSETQ. This CDR3 contains 15 residues. The rearrangement uses TRBV5-1 and TRBJ2-2, with TRBD2 matching 10 bases. Sequenced here: CD4+ or CD8+ T cells sorted from blood, sampled in a trial of the OX40 agonist ivuxolimab. This receptor was taken from an adult with an advanced solid tumor such as melanoma, head and neck, liver or kidney cancer. The CDR3 protein is CASSFSSGGTGELFF. In nucleotides, the CDR3 is TGCGCCAGCAGCTTCTCTAGCGGGGGAACCGGGGAGCTGTTTTTT.